These 18 T cell receptor beta chains were all obtained from the same sample, sequenced in a study of OX40 agonist ivuxolimab in advanced cancers. Measured with immunoSEQ multiplex PCR; TCRdb has only the in-frame clones, and not every one. The sample contains some 57,000 clones, 86% of which appear only once. The specimen was CD4+ or CD8+ T cells sorted from blood, collected in a trial of the OX40 agonist ivuxolimab. These receptors were taken from an adult with an advanced solid tumor such as melanoma, head and neck, liver or kidney cancer.

The chain is built from TRBV18 and TRBJ2-7; a weak D match, TRBD1 (5 bases). CDR1 KGHSH and CDR2 LQKENI come from the germline V gene. Trimming removed 2 bases from V and 10 bases from J, with 18 bases in between. This CDR3 is 14 amino acids long. The CDR3 coding sequence is TGTGCCAGCTCACCAGAAAGGTGGGGCTCCTTTCAGTACTTC. Its protein is CASSPERWGSFQYF.

This clone was counted a few times. V usage is TRBV19 and J usage is TRBJ2-2; 7 bases are shared with TRBD1. The germline gives CDR1 LNHDA, CDR2 SQIVND (reference sequence). The V segment lost 4 bases and the J segment 6 bases; nucleotides outside the gene matches: 5. The length of the CDR3 is 14 residues. CDR3 sequence reads: CASSTTGVSGELFF. The DNA for the CDR3 is TGTGCCAGTAGTACTACAGGGGTCTCCGGGGAGCTGTTTTTT.

CDR3 coding DNA: TGTGCCAGCAGCCGGGGGGGCGGGCAGTTCTTC. This encodes CASSRGGGQFF. The chain couples TRBV14 to TRBJ2-1; D is perhaps TRBD2 (7 bases). CDR3 length equals 11 residues. Germline loops: CDR1 SGHDN, CDR2 FVKESK. V was pared by 4 bases and J by 12 bases, with 10 bases between.

This chain uses TRBV6-1 with TRBJ1-4, with D possibly TRBD1 on 6 matching bases. The CDR3 is 13 residues long. Germline loops: CDR1 MNHNS, CDR2 SASEGT. Trimming removed 11 bases from V and 5 bases from J, with 15 bases in between. The CDR3 DNA is TGTGCCGTCGAGAACAGGGAAAATGAAAAACTGTTTTTT. The encoded protein is CAVENRENEKLFF.

This chain uses TRBV25-1 with TRBJ1-1; D gene unclear. This CDR3 comprises 11 residues. V lost 8 bases to trimming and J lost 7 bases, with 11 bases between them. CDR1 is MGHDK and CDR2 is SYGVNS in the germline V gene. CDR3 DNA sequence: TGTGCCAGCGTGCGGGTTGATGAAGCTTTCTTT. This gives the protein CASVRVDEAFF.

The chain couples TRBV15 to TRBJ1-4; D gene uncertain. The CDR3 is 13 amino acids. V lost 5 bases and J lost 5, with 9 bases in between. The germline gives CDR1 LNHNV, CDR2 YYDKDF (reference sequence). The CDR3 loop is CATSPRINEKLFF. CDR3 DNA: TGTGCCACCAGCCCCAGGATAAATGAAAAACTGTTTTTT.

Sample share makes this clone medium-sized. J is TRBJ2-1 and V is TRBV7-9; no firm D call. CDR3 length: 15 residues. Germline CDR1 is SEHNR and CDR2 is FQNEAQ (reference sequence). V was cut by 5 bases and J by 0 bases, with 11 bases left in between. In DNA, the CDR3 is TGTGCCAGCAGCCCCGGACGGAGCTCCTACAATGAGCAGTTCTTC. This encodes CASSPGRSSYNEQFF.

This rearrangement joins TRBV9 to TRBJ2-5; the D gene is possibly TRBD2 (6 bases). This CDR3 has 15 residues. V lost 0 bases and J 4 bases, leaving 13 bases between the germline ends. Germline V gene data show CDR1 as SGDLS and CDR2 as YYNGEE. CDR3: CASSVGRQGGETQYF. The DNA of the CDR3 is TGTGCCAGCAGCGTAGGGAGGCAGGGAGGAGAGACCCAGTACTTC.

This sequence joins TRBV6-6 and TRBJ1-1; 10 nucleotides match TRBD1. J was trimmed by 8 bases and V by 3 bases; bases with no gene match: 6. Looked up from germline, CDR1 is MNHNY and CDR2 is SVGAGI (reference sequence). The CDR3 sequence is 14 residues long. CDR3 amino acids: CASSYPGQGKEAFF. In DNA, the CDR3 is TGTGCCAGCAGTTATCCGGGACAGGGGAAAGAAGCTTTCTTT.

This sequence joins TRBV28 and TRBJ2-2; D perhaps matches TRBD2 (6 bases). The V gene lost 7 bases and the J gene lost 0 bases, with 9 bases spanning the gap. Germline lookup yields CDR1 MDHEN and CDR2 SYDVKM. The CDR3 is 14 amino acids. The DNA for the CDR3 is TGTGCCAGCATAGCGGCCTCGAACACCGGGGAGCTGTTTTTT. As protein: CASIAASNTGELFF.

This clone was seen more than once but under ten times. J is TRBJ1-2 and V is TRBV6-1; a possible D gene is TRBD1 (5 bases). Germline-derived CDR1 and CDR2 are MNHNS and SASEGT. CDR3 length: 13 amino acids. Trimming stripped 1 base from V and 5 bases from J, with 8 bases between. The CDR3 region is CASSEEEGYGYTF. The CDR3, as DNA: TGTGCCAGCAGTGAAGAGGAGGGGTATGGCTACACCTTC.

This clone was picked up one time. The chain carries TRBV15 and TRBJ2-7, with 10 bases identical to TRBD2. Germline V gene data show CDR1 as LNHNV and CDR2 as YYDKDF (reference sequence). The V and J ends lost 1 base and 5 bases, in that order; junction bases with no gene match: 11. The CDR3 totals 17 residues. Here the CDR3 reads CATSRVRRSGRINEQYF. CDR3 bases: TGTGCCACCAGCAGAGTACGTCGTAGCGGGAGGATAAACGAGCAGTACTTC.

CDR3 DNA: TGTGCCAGCAGTTCCGGGGGTTCTAACTATGGCTACACCTTC. Translated, it gives CASSSGGSNYGYTF. This chain links TRBV28 with TRBJ1-2; the D gene is possibly TRBD1 (5 bases). V was trimmed by 4 bases and J by 0 bases, leaving 9 bases between them. CDR1 and CDR2 from the germline V gene are MDHEN and SYDVKM. The CDR3 totals 14 residues.

In this sample, this clone turned up a few times. V gene TRBV30 combines with J gene TRBJ1-1; no definite D call. CDR1 and CDR2 from the germline V gene are GTSNPN and SVGIG (reference sequence). The V gene lost 8 bases and the J gene lost 0 bases, with 10 bases spanning the gap. This CDR3 is built from 12 residues. The CDR3 sequence: CALVTLNTEAFF. The CDR3 DNA reads as TGTGCCCTTGTCACTTTGAACACTGAAGCTTTCTTT.

The sample holds one count of this clone. The chain combines TRBV28 with TRBJ1-2; unclear D gene. From germline, CDR1 is MDHEN and CDR2 SYDVKM. Deletions cut 1 base from V and 5 bases from J, with 11 bases between. The CDR3 runs 14 residues. The CDR3 DNA is TGTGCCAGCAGTTTATTTGGAGGGTTTTATGGCTACACCTTC. Protein: CASSLFGGFYGYTF.

V and J are TRBV7-2 and TRBJ1-1; no definite D call. Per the germline V gene, CDR1 is SGHTA and CDR2 is FQGNSA. The germline V and J ends were trimmed by 4 bases and 4 bases, with 16 bases remaining between them. The CDR3 consists of 15 residues. The CDR3 sequence is CASSSRTGLLTEAFF. In nucleotides, the CDR3 is TGTGCCAGCAGCTCCCGGACCGGACTGCTCACTGAAGCTTTCTTT.

V and J are TRBV29-1 and TRBJ1-2; possible D gene TRBD1, 6 bases. The CDR3 extends over 10 amino acids. CDR1 and CDR2 from the germline V gene are SQVTM and ANQGSEA. V was shortened by 6 bases and J by 10 bases, with 12 bases between the two germline ends. DNA of the CDR3: TGCAGCGTCGCGCGGGACATCTACACCTTC. It yields the protein CSVARDIYTF.

This rearrangement joins TRBV6-6 to TRBJ2-5; 9 bases match TRBD1. This CDR3 comprises 14 residues. V dropped 2 bases and J dropped 3; count of bases not matched to a gene: 1. Germline-derived CDR1 and CDR2 are MNHNY and SVGAGI (reference sequence). The CDR3 is CASSYTGGEETQYF. The CDR3 nucleotides read TGTGCCAGCAGTTACACAGGGGGCGAAGAGACCCAGTACTTC.